Each of the 7 T cell receptor beta chains below was sequenced from the same sample in a study of T cells in narcolepsy (dated by TCRdb to the late 2010s). The receptor library was made with the immunoSEQ multiplex PCR assay. TCRdb holds this immuneACCESS table with in-frame rearrangements only. Some clones are missing; in checked studies, unresolved V genes explain under half, and the rest has no known cause. The sample contains just over 40,000 clones, more than 70% of them found a single time. Jointly, the top ten make up around 1.3% of the sample. The sequenced sample consisted of CD45RA- memory CD4+ T cells from PBMCs. The cell subset or site label here, explained by the study, means: memory T cells sorted ex vivo from peripheral blood. Every receptor here comes from a human donor with narcolepsy.

V usage is TRBV7-9 and J usage is TRBJ1-2, with D possibly matching TRBD1 (6 bases). The V and J ends lost 4 bases and 4 bases respectively, with 13 bases between them. The CDR3 totals 14 residues. Germline CDR1 and CDR2: SEHNR and FQNEAQ (reference sequence). The CDR3 spells CASSSSRDTYGYTF. The CDR3 DNA follows: TGTGCCAGCAGCTCGTCCCGGGACACCTATGGCTACACCTTC.

The table lists this clone with a count of one. J is TRBJ1-5 and V is TRBV14; D is unclear. CDR3 length: 13 amino acids. Looked up from germline, CDR1 is SGHDN and CDR2 is FVKESK. Deletions cut 1 base from V and 3 bases from J, with 4 bases between. CDR3 residues: CASSQGYNQPQHF. The CDR3 DNA reads TGTGCCAGCAGCCAAGGTTACAATCAGCCCCAGCATTTT.

The chain is built from TRBV7-9 and TRBJ1-2; D is unresolved. The CDR3 contains 16 residues. Trimming left V 5 bases short and J 3 bases short, with 19 bases between. Germline CDR1 is SEHNR and CDR2 is FQNEAQ (reference sequence). Here the CDR3 DNA reads TGTGCCAGCAGCCCCTGGATAGGGCTCGGGGACTATGGCTACACCTTC. Its protein product is CASSPWIGLGDYGYTF.

The DNA for the CDR3 is TGTGCCAGCAGCTTAGGACCCAGGGGGCAATGGGAGACCCAGTACTTC. Its translation is CASSLGPRGQWETQYF. The V call is TRBV7-2, the J call TRBJ2-5, with 8 bases fitting TRBD1. The V and J ends lost 1 base and 5 bases, in that order; junction bases with no gene match: 9. Looked up from germline, CDR1 is SGHTA and CDR2 is FQGNSA. This CDR3 region has 16 residues.

CDR3 region: CASSELASGRASRQFF. CDR3 nucleotides: TGTGCCAGCAGTGAACTGGCTAGCGGGAGGGCCAGCAGGCAGTTCTTC. The genes are TRBV6-1 and TRBJ2-1; 12 bases fit TRBD2. The CDR3 totals 16 residues. V gave up 2 bases and J gave up 12 bases; unmatched junction bases: 11. Germline CDR1 reads MNHNS; CDR2 reads SASEGT.

V is TRBV7-2 and J is TRBJ2-3; D possibly corresponds to TRBD1 (6 bases). CDR3 length: 15 residues. CDR1 is SGHTA, CDR2 FQGNSA, per germline. V lost 0 bases, J lost 3 bases, and 10 bases lay in between. In nucleotides, the CDR3 is TGTGCCAGCAGCTTAGCGGCCAGGGGTACAGATACGCAGTATTTT. Its translation is CASSLAARGTDTQYF.

The chain is built from TRBV5-6 and TRBJ2-1; 7 bases map to TRBD2. V lost 1 base, J lost 8 bases, and 3 bases stayed unmatched. Germline V lookup: CDR1 SGHDT, CDR2 YYEEEE. This CDR3 spans 13 amino acids. CDR3 sequence reads: CASSLRLAYEQFF. CDR3 nucleotide sequence: TGTGCCAGCAGCTTGAGACTAGCCTATGAGCAGTTCTTC.